This is a list of T cell receptor beta chains from one sample in a study of PD-1 blockade in classical Hodgkin lymphoma. TCRdb's table, derived via immunoSEQ multiplex PCR, lists solely in-frame clones and lacks some. The repertoire includes about 29,000 clones, about 85% of them detected once, and 2% to 3% sits in the top ten. Sample: CD4+ T cells from blood, taken at baseline. The source of these receptors is a human donor with classical Hodgkin lymphoma. Each CDR3 is given with its conserved first and last residue.

V gene | CDR3 protein
TRBV30 | CAWSSPFFRYGYTF
TRBV6-1 | CAARKGLETQYF
TRBV11-2 | CASSLTQNTEAFF
TRBV7-9 | CASSSPSGTVDYEQYF
TRBV11-1 | CASSLAVRGTEAFF
TRBV6-5 | CASTSRRGQPQHF
TRBV19 | CASTRASVLSGANVLTF
TRBV4-3 | CASSQASGNWDEQFF
TRBV5-1 | CASSLVLNTYEQYF
TRBV5-5 | CASSPRTGYGTDTQYF
TRBV19 | CASTYSGLAGTTDTQYF
TRBV28 | CASSEVSQETQYF
TRBV5-8 | CASSRDRGTDTQYF
TRBV7-2 | CASSPGTDSGNTIYF
TRBV5-1 | CASSRTISGNTIYF
TRBV28 | CATRTGEGYGYTF
TRBV7-9 | CASSLARGGISYEQYF
TRBV28 | CASMTGRYGYTF
TRBV29-1 | CSAKGQDISYEQYF
TRBV5-8 | CASSLGGNSNQPQHF
TRBV7-2 | CASSQGPTNEKLFF
TRBV7-9 | CASSLAPGTAYGYTF
TRBV7-7 | CASSLVGKGSAGELFF
TRBV27 | CATARQGSFNYGYTF
TRBV5-4 | CASSSATSGPLQYF
TRBV30 | CAWSSGNSGNTIYF
TRBV10-1 | CASSDRGQETQYF
TRBV10-1 | CASSSGGSGANVLTF
TRBV15 | CATSGQDGEAFF
TRBV28 | CASSQHLDQETQYF
TRBV15 | CATSREGVGLAGLREQYF
TRBV6-5 | CASRRTGVGGYTF
TRBV2 | CASIRDRSNGYTF
TRBV2 | CASRQAGTGYGYTF
TRBV6-5 | CASSYSTGASYEQYF
TRBV27 | CASSLSISGQPQHF
TRBV5-1 | CASSQVGGLAGYEQYF
TRBV30 | CAWIRAGAGDTQYF
TRBV30 | CAWSSLPRGGISYEQYF
TRBV2 | CASSVKRDQPQHF
TRBV4-1 | CASSHALDRGNYEQYF